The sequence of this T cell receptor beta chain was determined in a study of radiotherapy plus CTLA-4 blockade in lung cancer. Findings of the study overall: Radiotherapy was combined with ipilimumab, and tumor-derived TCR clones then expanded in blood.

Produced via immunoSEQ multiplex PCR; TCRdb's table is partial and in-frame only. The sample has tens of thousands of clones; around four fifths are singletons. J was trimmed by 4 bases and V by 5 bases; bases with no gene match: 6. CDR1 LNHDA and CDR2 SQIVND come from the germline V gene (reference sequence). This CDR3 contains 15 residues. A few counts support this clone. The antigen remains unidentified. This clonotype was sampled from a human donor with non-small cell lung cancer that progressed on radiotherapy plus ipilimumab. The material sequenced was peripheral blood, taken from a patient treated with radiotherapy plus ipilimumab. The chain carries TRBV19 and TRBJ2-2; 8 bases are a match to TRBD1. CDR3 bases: TGTGCCAGTAGTGGCCGACAGGGGCCCACCGGGGAGCTGTTTTTT. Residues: CASSGRQGPTGELFF.